This entry lists 20 T cell receptor beta chains sequenced from one sample in a study of blood T cell repertoires in COVID-19. Clones were sequenced by immunoSEQ multiplex PCR, and TCRdb holds only the in-frame ones, with some missing. The profile shows around 260,000 clones, over 65% of them singletons. Sequences were obtained from peripheral blood. The receptor source for this set is a man in his 60s who had recovered from COVID-19.

In the case of this clone: This same CDR3 is encoded by further DNA sequences in the sample. The chain couples TRBV20-1 to TRBJ2-7, with 7 nucleotides matching TRBD2. The germline V gene has CDR1 DFQATT and CDR2 SNEGSKA (reference sequence). J gave up 4 bases and V 6 bases, and 3 bases lay outside the gene matches. The CDR3 runs 11 residues. CDR3 sequence: CSANGGYEQYF. The DNA of the CDR3 is TGCAGTGCAAACGGGGGGTACGAGCAGTACTTC.

The chain employs TRBV5-5 and TRBJ2-6; 14 bases map to TRBD2. J was trimmed by 1 base and V by 1 base; bases with no gene match: 4. Germline CDR1 is SGHKS and CDR2 is YYEKEE (reference sequence). This CDR3 has 19 residues. The CDR3 bases are TGTGCCAGCAGCTTGTTAGGACTAGCGGGGGGATCTGGGGCCAACGTCCTGACTTTC. Translation gives CASSLLGLAGGSGANVLTF.

The V gene is TRBV10-1, the J gene TRBJ1-1, with D hard to call. Trimming removed 7 bases from V and 3 bases from J, with 12 bases in between. The length of the CDR3 is 13 residues. The germline gives CDR1 WNHNN, CDR2 SYGVQD (reference sequence). In nucleotides, the CDR3 is TGCGCCAGCACCCAAGACTTGGACACTGAAGCTTTCTTT. It codes for CASTQDLDTEAFF.

The rearrangement joins TRBV5-1 to TRBJ2-2; TRBD1 aligns across 8 bases. After removal of 6 bases from V and 4 bases from J, the junction contained 8 bases not matched to a gene. Germline V lookup: CDR1 SGHRS, CDR2 YFSETQ. This CDR3 has 15 residues. The CDR3 region has the DNA TGCGCCAGCAACCAAAGGACAGGGCTCACCGGGGAGCTGTTTTTT. Translating gives CASNQRTGLTGELFF. Full variable domain (outside the CDR3, taken from reference TRBV5-1 and TRBJ2-2): KAGVTQTPRYLIKTRGQQVTLSCSPISGHRSVSWYQQTPGQGLQFLFEYFSETQRNKGNFPGRFSGRQFSNSRSEMNVSTLELGDSALYLCASNQRTGLTGELFFGEGSRLTVL.

The chain combines TRBV19 with TRBJ1-5; tentatively, D is TRBD1 (6 bases). This CDR3 comprises 14 residues. V was clipped by 2 bases and J by 3 bases, with 8 bases between them. Germline CDR1 and CDR2: LNHDA and SQIVND (reference sequence). In DNA, the CDR3 is TGTGCCAGTAGTATACAGGGGTACAATCAGCCCCAGCATTTT. It specifies CASSIQGYNQPQHF.

This chain joins TRBV6-6 and TRBJ2-4, with D perhaps TRBD1 (6 bases). Trimming stripped 5 bases from V and 0 bases from J, with 20 bases between. The germline V gene has CDR1 MNHNY and CDR2 SVGAGI (reference sequence). This CDR3 is built from 18 residues. The CDR3 DNA is TGTGCCAGCAGTCCGACAGGCAGCACTTGGCTAGCCAAAAACATTCAGTACTTC. Residues: CASSPTGSTWLAKNIQYF.

The rearrangement uses TRBV18 and TRBJ1-5; D unresolved. The CDR3 sequence is 17 residues long. Germline V gene sequence: CDR1 KGHSH, CDR2 LQKENI. The V and J ends lost 3 bases and 0 bases respectively, with 15 bases between them. CDR3 sequence: CASSPFGMTFSNQPQHF. CDR3 DNA: TGTGCCAGCTCACCGTTCGGCATGACTTTTAGCAATCAGCCCCAGCATTTT.

The chain joins TRBV4-2 to TRBJ2-1; the D gene is possibly TRBD2 (5 bases). V was pared by 1 base and J by 10 bases, with 8 bases between. The CDR3 sequence is 12 residues long. Per germline, CDR1 LGHNA and CDR2 YNFKEQ. The CDR3 sequence is CASSQAGVEQFF. CDR3 DNA sequence: TGTGCCAGCAGCCAAGCCGGGGTCGAGCAGTTCTTC.

Points on this clone: This sequence may be a read error, since a much larger clone differs from it by one base. The genes are TRBV7-6 and TRBJ1-1, with D uncertain. This CDR3 region has 11 residues. V was cut by 8 bases and J by 2 bases, with 6 bases left in between. Germline-derived CDR1 and CDR2 are SGHVS and FNYEAQ. The CDR3 loop reads CASQENTEAFF. The CDR3 region has the DNA TGTGCCAGCCAGGAAAACACTGAAGCTTTCTTT.

The J gene is TRBJ2-7, the V gene TRBV28; 7 positions match TRBD1. V was pared by 4 bases and J by 2 bases, with 11 bases of the junction left unmatched. Per the germline V gene, CDR1 is MDHEN and CDR2 is SYDVKM. This CDR3 comprises 16 residues. The CDR3 sequence: CASSSTGAKRPYEQYF. For the CDR3, the DNA is TGTGCCAGCAGTTCCACAGGGGCCAAACGACCCTACGAGCAGTACTTC.

The rearrangement joins TRBV7-2 to TRBJ2-1; TRBD2 is a possible D gene (6 bases). CDR3 size: 14 residues. Germline V lookup: CDR1 SGHTA, CDR2 FQGNSA. Trimming removed 5 bases at V and 9 bases at J, with 17 bases between. CDR3 bases: TGTGCCAGCAGCCCTGTCGGAGGGTTTATTGAGCAGTTCTTC. Its translation: CASSPVGGFIEQFF.

This chain joins TRBV7-7 and TRBJ2-1; 12 bases align to TRBD2. The CDR3 is made up of 15 amino acids. The trim removed 5 bases at V and 7 bases at J, leaving 6 bases unmatched. Germline-derived CDR1 and CDR2 are SSHAT and FNYEAQ (reference sequence). The CDR3 nucleotides read TGTGCCAGCAGCCAGGGGCTAGCGGGAGGGAATGAGCAGTTCTTC. Protein product: CASSQGLAGGNEQFF.

The rearrangement links TRBV12-3 or TRBV12-4 to TRBJ1-1; 9 bases match TRBD1. V lost 6 bases to trimming and J lost 5 bases; unmatched junction nucleotides: 4. The CDR3 runs to 13 residues. CDR3 loop: CASRGQGWTEAFF. The DNA for the CDR3 is TGTGCCAGCAGGGGACAGGGTTGGACTGAAGCTTTCTTT.

This chain links TRBV14 with TRBJ1-4; D remains ambiguous. The CDR3 totals 16 residues. Trimming left V 0 bases short and J 8 bases short, with 16 bases between. CDR1 is SGHDN, CDR2 FVKESK, per germline. Here the CDR3 reads CASSQDLGAGTEKLFF. CDR3 DNA sequence: TGTGCCAGCAGCCAAGATTTGGGTGCGGGAACGGAAAAACTGTTTTTT.

This clone was observed a single time. At the DNA level, this CDR3 is encoded by other sequences in the same sample as well. The J gene is TRBJ1-1, the V gene TRBV5-1, with 8 bases matching TRBD1. The CDR3 totals 14 residues. Trimming removed 2 bases from V and 1 base from J; junction bases left unmatched: 1. Germline CDR1 SGHRS, CDR2 YFSETQ. The CDR3 is CASSLTGGNTEAFF. CDR3 in DNA: TGCGCCAGCAGCTTAACAGGGGGGAACACTGAAGCTTTCTTT.

This clone was recorded a few times. The chain employs TRBV9 and TRBJ2-7; TRBD1 agrees at 9 bases. The J segment lost 5 bases and the V segment lost 3 bases, leaving 6 bases of the junction unmatched. This CDR3 has 14 amino acids. Germline V gives CDR1 SGDLS, CDR2 YYNGEE. The CDR3 loop reads CASSAGQGRHEQYF. The CDR3 DNA reads TGTGCCAGCAGCGCCGGACAGGGGAGACACGAGCAGTACTTC. Looking up the rest from reference TRBV9 and TRBJ2-7 gives the full variable domain: DSGVTQTPKHLITATGQRVTLRCSPRSGDLSVYWYQQSLDQGLQFLIQYYNGEERAKGNILERFSAQQFPDLHSELNLSSLELGDSALYFCASSAGQGRHEQYFGPGTRLTVT.

The J gene is TRBJ2-1, the V gene TRBV3-1 (or the pseudogene TRBV3-2); possibly TRBD1 for D (6 bases). With 4 bases removed from V and 7 bases from J, the gap between germline ends came to 17 bases. This CDR3 contains 15 residues. The V gene's germline CDR1 is LGHDT and CDR2 YNNKEL (reference sequence). The CDR3 here is CASSPLQGNLNEQFF. The CDR3 DNA reads as TGTGCCAGCAGCCCCTTACAGGGTAATTTGAATGAGCAGTTCTTC.

V gene TRBV5-1 combines with J gene TRBJ1-2; possibly TRBD1 for D (6 bases). CDR3 length: 16 amino acids. Looked up from germline, CDR1 is SGHRS and CDR2 is YFSETQ. The V and J ends lost 3 bases and 1 base respectively, with 16 bases between them. CDR3 sequence: CASSYQDSGINYGYTF. The CDR3 bases are TGCGCCAGCAGCTATCAGGACAGTGGGATTAACTATGGCTACACCTTC.

In this sample, this clone turned up once. The V gene is TRBV9, the J gene TRBJ2-2; 7 positions agree with TRBD1. Germline V gene lookup returns CDR1 SGDLS and CDR2 YYNGEE. The V segment lost 4 bases and the J segment 5 bases; nucleotides outside the gene matches: 8. The CDR3 loop spans 15 amino acids. The CDR3 sequence: CASSLNRGMTGELFF. CDR3 in DNA: TGTGCCAGCAGCTTAAACAGGGGTATGACCGGGGAGCTGTTTTTT. Drawing the rest from reference TRBV9 and TRBJ2-2, the complete variable domain is DSGVTQTPKHLITATGQRVTLRCSPRSGDLSVYWYQQSLDQGLQFLIQYYNGEERAKGNILERFSAQQFPDLHSELNLSSLELGDSALYFCASSLNRGMTGELFFGEGSRLTVL.

V and J are TRBV5-8 and TRBJ2-1; TRBD1 matches 10 bases. Losses at the gene ends were 3 bases for V and 1 base for J; bases not matched to a gene: 1. The length of the CDR3 is 15 residues. Germline CDR1 SGHTS, CDR2 YDEGEE. CDR3 sequence (DNA): TGTGCCAGCAGCTGGGACAGGGGATCCTACAATGAGCAGTTCTTC. Amino acids: CASSWDRGSYNEQFF.